This passage covers 30 T cell receptor beta chains from one sample sequenced in a study of early T cells in non-severe SARS-CoV-2 infection (TCRdb year 2021). The library was built by means of 5' RACE. The sample was run on a NextSeq 500. TCRdb reworked the public reads: Q25 trimming with fastp, MiXCR clone assembly, productive beta chains retained. Records with the same CDR3 protein are collapsed into one entry carrying the most frequent genes and DNA. This sample gives under 85,000 distinct CDR3 sequences in total; approximately 12% of them show up just once. Together, the top ten hold approximately 6.4% of the sample. Sequenced material: whole blood. The receptor source for this set is an adult who was a healthcare worker with PCR-confirmed SARS-CoV-2 infection or an uninfected control (not recorded which).

This clonotype appeared a few times. The chain joins TRBV24-1 to TRBJ2-5, with D perhaps matching TRBD2 (5 bases). The CDR3 contains 16 residues. The V and J ends lost 4 bases and 1 base respectively, with 15 bases between them. Germline CDR1 is KGHDR and CDR2 is SFDVKD. CDR3 in DNA: TGTGCCACCAGTGACCCGATGCCCCGGGGCCAAGAGACCCAGTACTTC. This gives the protein CATSDPMPRGQETQYF.

This clonotype was recorded many times. CDR3 coding DNA: TGTGCCAGTAGGGACCAAGCGAAGACCCAGTACTTC. Its translation: CASRDQAKTQYF. The chain couples TRBV19 to TRBJ2-5; D is unresolved. Germline loops: CDR1 LNHDA, CDR2 SQIVND (reference sequence). The CDR3 length is 12 residues. Trimming cost V 6 bases and J 6 bases, with 11 bases left between them. The full variable domain, with the rest looked up from reference TRBV19 and TRBJ2-5, is DGGITQSPKYLFRKEGQNVTLSCEQNLNHDAMYWYRQDPGQGLRLIYYSQIVNDFQKGDIAEGYSVSREKKESFPLTVTSAQKNPTAFYLCASRDQAKTQYFGPGTRLLVL.

This clonotype was observed many times. The DNA for the CDR3 is TGTGCCAGCAGCTTTGGGTTTAATTCACCCCTCCACTTT. Protein product: CASSFGFNSPLHF. V and J are TRBV11-2 and TRBJ1-6; D call uncertain. The CDR3 consists of 13 residues. V lost 3 bases and J 6 bases, leaving 6 bases between the germline ends. Germline-derived CDR1 and CDR2 are SGHAT and FQNNGV.

This clonotype was detected many times. The chain carries TRBV6-2 or TRBV6-3 and TRBJ2-1, with D possibly being TRBD2 (6 bases). Trimming stripped 5 bases from V and 0 bases from J, with 11 bases between. The germline V gene encodes CDR1 MNHEY and CDR2 SVGEGT. The CDR3 length is 15 residues. CDR3 loop: CASSGAGSSYNEQFF. CDR3 DNA sequence: TGTGCCAGCAGTGGGGCCGGGAGCTCCTACAATGAGCAGTTCTTC.

This clonotype came up many times. The chain has TRBV7-2 and TRBJ1-6; D is perhaps TRBD1 (5 bases). CDR3 length: 11 residues. The germline gives CDR1 SGHTA, CDR2 FQGNSA. The CDR3 region has the DNA TGTGCTGGCAGGGCGATGGGGGCCCTCCACTTT. It specifies CAGRAMGALHF. Drawing the rest from reference TRBV7-2 and TRBJ1-6, the complete variable domain is GAGVSQSPSNKVTEKGKDVELRCDPISGHTALYWYRQSLGQGLEFLIYFQGNSAPDKSGLPSDRFSAERTGGSVSTLTIQRTQQEDSAVYLCAGRAMGALHFGNGTRLTVT.

This clonotype came up a few times. V gene TRBV4-1 combines with J gene TRBJ2-7, with 7 bases matching TRBD1. The CDR3 totals 12 residues. Trimming removed 4 bases from V and 6 bases from J; junction bases left unmatched: 3. In germline, CDR1 is MGHRA, CDR2 YSYEKL. The chain's CDR3 is CASSRDRAEQYF. CDR3 nucleotide sequence: TGCGCCAGCAGCCGTGACAGGGCCGAGCAGTACTTC.

In this sample, this clonotype turned up a few times. The CDR3 DNA reads as TGTGCCAGCAGCTTAGAGATTTTTGGGGATCAGCCCCAGCATTTT. Protein: CASSLEIFGDQPQHF. The J gene is TRBJ1-5, the V gene TRBV7-2, with D unresolved. Germline V lookup: CDR1 SGHTA, CDR2 FQGNSA. With 1 base removed from V and 5 bases from J, the gap between germline ends came to 12 bases. The CDR3 spans 15 residues.

The rearrangement links TRBV7-9 to TRBJ2-3; D is undetermined. Trimming stripped 8 bases from V and 4 bases from J, with 7 bases between. The V gene's germline CDR1 is SEHNR and CDR2 FQNEAQ (reference sequence). The CDR3 is 11 amino acids. CDR3 loop: CASSFADTQYF. The DNA of the CDR3 is TGTGCCAGCTCATTTGCAGATACGCAGTATTTT.

There are a few counts of this clonotype. This chain connects TRBV29-1 to TRBJ1-1; D remains unclear. Germline loops: CDR1 SQVTM, CDR2 ANQGSEA. Trimming took off 7 bases at V and 5 bases at J, with 17 bases between the two ends. The CDR3 spans 13 residues. The CDR3 bases are TGCAGCGCGATCCTCAGCTCCGGGACTGAAGCTTTCTTT. Protein product: CSAILSSGTEAFF.

V and J are TRBV9 and TRBJ2-5; D is possibly TRBD2 (6 bases). The CDR3 is 13 residues long. Looked up from germline, CDR1 is SGDLS and CDR2 is YYNGEE. Trimming left V 3 bases short and J 5 bases short, with 11 bases between. The CDR3 reads CASSARLGETQYF. The CDR3, as DNA: TGTGCCAGCAGCGCCCGACTAGGGGAGACCCAGTACTTC.

This clonotype occurred many times. The genes are TRBV15 and TRBJ2-6; 7 bases are shared with TRBD1. The germline V gene has CDR1 LNHNV and CDR2 YYDKDF (reference sequence). The CDR3 runs to 16 residues. V shed 5 bases and J 2 bases; nucleotides not matched to a gene: 6. For the CDR3, the DNA is TGTGCCACCAGCGAGAGAGACAGGGCTGGGGCCAACGTCCTGACTTTC. It yields the protein CATSERDRAGANVLTF. The full variable domain, in which reference TRBV15 and TRBJ2-6 provide the parts outside the CDR3, is DAMVIQNPRYQVTQFGKPVTLSCSQTLNHNVMYWYQQKSSQAPKLLFHYYDKDFNNEADTPDNFQSRRPNTSFCFLDIRSPGLGDTAMYLCATSERDRAGANVLTFGAGSRLTVL.

This clonotype was seen a handful of times. The V gene is TRBV5-1, the J gene TRBJ2-3; a weak D match, TRBD1 (5 bases). Germline values: CDR1 SGHRS, CDR2 YFSETQ. CDR3 size: 13 residues. The V end was cut by 4 bases, the J end by 5 bases, with 11 bases between. The CDR3 nucleotides are TGCGCCAGCAGCCCGCAGGGTTTAGATACGCAGTATTTT. Amino acids: CASSPQGLDTQYF.

This clonotype was picked up many times. The CDR3 loop is CSPNNRLAGDTQYF. DNA of the CDR3: TGCAGTCCCAACAACAGACTAGCGGGGGATACGCAGTATTTT. This chain connects TRBV20-1 to TRBJ2-3, with 11 nucleotides matching TRBD2. With 8 bases clipped from V and 6 bases from J, the junction kept 10 bases outside the gene matches. CDR3 length: 14 amino acids. Germline CDR1 and CDR2: DFQATT and SNEGSKA (reference sequence).

This clonotype was seen ten or more times. The CDR3 bases are TGTGCCAGCAGGACACCCGGGACTCCGGGCCTTGATACGCAGTATTTT. This translates into CASRTPGTPGLDTQYF. The chain uses TRBV6-2 or TRBV6-3 and TRBJ2-3; tentatively, D is TRBD2 (6 bases). There are 16 residues in the CDR3. Germline CDR1 and CDR2: MNHEY and SVGEGT. V shed 6 bases and J shed 6 bases, with 22 bases lying between them.

This sequence joins TRBV6-2 or TRBV6-3 and TRBJ2-1, with 10 positions matching TRBD2. V shed 7 bases and J 6 bases; nucleotides not matched to a gene: 6. The germline V gene has CDR1 MNHEY and CDR2 SVGEGT. The length of the CDR3 is 14 residues. The CDR3 region has the DNA TGTGCCAGCACTCTAGCGGGGGCTCGCAATGAGCAGTTCTTC. Its protein is CASTLAGARNEQFF.

The table lists this clonotype with many counts. This chain joins TRBV6-2 or TRBV6-3 and TRBJ1-1, with a tentative D call TRBD1 (5 bases). Per germline, CDR1 MNHEY and CDR2 SVGEGT. V was shortened by 5 bases and J by 5 bases, with 9 bases between the two germline ends. CDR3 length equals 12 residues. Here the CDR3 DNA reads TGTGCCAGCAGTGCCGGGGGTACTGAAGCTTTCTTT. Its protein product is CASSAGGTEAFF.

This clonotype was observed a handful of times. This chain joins TRBV9 and TRBJ1-5; D is ambiguous. The CDR3 is 14 residues long. Germline-derived CDR1 and CDR2 are SGDLS and YYNGEE. Trimming took off 0 bases at V and 1 base at J, with 5 bases between the two ends. DNA for the CDR3: TGTGCCAGCAGCGTAGGACTGAGCAATCAGCCCCAGCATTTT. Its translation: CASSVGLSNQPQHF.

This chain uses TRBV11-2 with TRBJ2-1; possible D gene TRBD1, 6 bases. The CDR3 contains 14 residues. The V end was cut by 8 bases, the J end by 10 bases, with 21 bases between. Germline V lookup: CDR1 SGHAT, CDR2 FQNNGV. In DNA form, the CDR3 reads TGTGCCAGCGGGGCGGCATTATCCGGACAGGAGCAGTTCTTC. As protein: CASGAALSGQEQFF.

This chain connects TRBV11-2 to TRBJ2-7; 12 bases map to TRBD2. This CDR3 region has 15 residues. The trim removed 5 bases at V and 3 bases at J, leaving 5 bases unmatched. Germline V CDR1 and CDR2: SGHAT, FQNNGV. CDR3 coding DNA: TGTGCCAGCAGCCCAGGACTAGCGGGATACTACGAGCAGTACTTC. It encodes CASSPGLAGYYEQYF.

In its sample, this clonotype was seen many times. The chain is built from TRBV20-1 and TRBJ1-2; 7 bases match TRBD1. The germline CDR1 and CDR2 sequences are DFQATT and SNEGSKA (reference sequence). J gave up 5 bases and V 3 bases, and 9 bases lay outside the gene matches. CDR3 length equals 14 residues. The CDR3 region has the DNA TGCAGTGCTAGTCGACAGGGAAATTCATATGGCTACACCTTC. This encodes CSASRQGNSYGYTF.

In this sample, this clonotype turned up a few times. This chain links TRBV19 with TRBJ2-2; D may be TRBD2 (5 bases). The ends were cut back, 7 bases at V and 5 bases at J, with 8 bases in the middle. Germline V gene data show CDR1 as LNHDA and CDR2 as SQIVND (reference sequence). This CDR3 spans 12 amino acids. CDR3 amino acids: CASTRGTGELFF. CDR3 nucleotides: TGTGCCAGTACCCGAGGGACCGGGGAGCTGTTTTTT.

Ten or more counts support this clonotype. The gene calls are TRBV18 and TRBJ1-4; D not resolved. V lost 1 base, J lost 9 bases, and 12 bases lay in between. Per germline, CDR1 KGHSH and CDR2 LQKENI. The CDR3 loop spans 14 amino acids. This CDR3 is CASSPREAGKKLFF. The CDR3, as DNA: TGTGCCAGCTCACCACGAGAGGCTGGAAAAAAACTGTTTTTT.

In its sample, this clonotype was seen many times. V is TRBV9 and J is TRBJ2-5; 11 bases match TRBD2. The CDR3 length is 16 residues. Germline CDR1 is SGDLS and CDR2 is YYNGEE. The junction had 15 bases not matched to a gene; V was cut back by 4 bases and J by 10 bases. CDR3 loop: CASSQGLTSGVTHQYF. As DNA, the CDR3 is TGTGCCAGCAGCCAGGGCCTGACTAGCGGGGTAACCCACCAGTACTTC. Full variable domain (remainder filled in from reference TRBV9 and TRBJ2-5): DSGVTQTPKHLITATGQRVTLRCSPRSGDLSVYWYQQSLDQGLQFLIQYYNGEERAKGNILERFSAQQFPDLHSELNLSSLELGDSALYFCASSQGLTSGVTHQYFGPGTRLLVL.

A remark on this clonotype: A single base separates this from a much larger clone, so it may be a read error. This chain connects TRBV29-1 to TRBJ2-5, with D possibly being TRBD1 (6 bases). This CDR3 is built from 11 residues. With 8 bases removed from V and 9 bases from J, the gap between germline ends came to 16 bases. Germline loops: CDR1 SQVTM, CDR2 ANQGSEA. The CDR3 DNA is TGCAGCATAACAGGGCTGGAGTCCCAGTACTTC. Translating gives CSITGLESQYF.

The chain is built from TRBV4-1 and TRBJ1-2, with 9 positions matching TRBD1. The germline CDR1 and CDR2 sequences are MGHRA and YSYEKL. This CDR3 has 17 residues. V lost 4 bases, J lost 4 bases, and 13 bases stayed unmatched. CDR3 amino acids: CASSPIAGTGNSYGYTF. The CDR3 DNA is TGCGCCAGCAGCCCTATAGCAGGGACAGGGAACTCCTATGGCTACACCTTC.

This clonotype was seen many times. This chain joins TRBV7-2 and TRBJ2-1; unclear D gene. The CDR3 covers 16 residues. Trimming removed 0 bases from V and 7 bases from J, with 16 bases in between. From germline, CDR1 is SGHTA and CDR2 FQGNSA. As DNA, the CDR3 is TGTGCCAGCAGCTTAGCGCTTGGGGATTTACGGAATGAGCAGTTCTTC. It codes for CASSLALGDLRNEQFF.

The gene calls are TRBV19 and TRBJ1-5; D not resolved. The CDR3 has 16 amino acids. Per the germline V gene, CDR1 is LNHDA and CDR2 is SQIVND (reference sequence). V was clipped by 3 bases and J by 1 base, with 13 bases between them. As DNA, the CDR3 is TGTGCCAGTAGTATTATACGCTTAGGGAGCAATCAGCCCCAGCATTTT. Translated: CASSIIRLGSNQPQHF.

The V call is TRBV29-1, the J call TRBJ2-5, with D possibly being TRBD2 (5 bases). Trimming cost V 6 bases and J 1 base, with 9 bases left between them. Germline CDR1 and CDR2: SQVTM and ANQGSEA. The CDR3 sequence is 12 residues long. The CDR3 loop is CSVSGGQETQYF. The CDR3 nucleotides are TGCAGCGTCTCAGGAGGCCAAGAGACCCAGTACTTC.

This clonotype was seen ten or more times. This chain links TRBV7-9 with TRBJ2-1; possibly TRBD2 for D (5 bases). The CDR3 consists of 13 residues. Germline V gene sequence: CDR1 SEHNR, CDR2 FQNEAQ (reference sequence). Trimming removed 5 bases at V and 8 bases at J, with 13 bases between. The CDR3 DNA follows: TGTGCCAGCAGCCCGAGGGTATATCATGAGCAGTTCTTC. Translation: CASSPRVYHEQFF.

This clonotype was counted a few times. The chain combines TRBV19 with TRBJ2-7; D possibly corresponds to TRBD1 (5 bases). With 0 bases removed from V and 7 bases from J, the gap between germline ends came to 10 bases. There are 13 residues in the CDR3. Germline V gene data show CDR1 as LNHDA and CDR2 as SQIVND (reference sequence). CDR3 sequence (DNA): TGTGCCAGTAGTATAGATTGGACAACGGAGCAGTACTTC. Translation gives CASSIDWTTEQYF.